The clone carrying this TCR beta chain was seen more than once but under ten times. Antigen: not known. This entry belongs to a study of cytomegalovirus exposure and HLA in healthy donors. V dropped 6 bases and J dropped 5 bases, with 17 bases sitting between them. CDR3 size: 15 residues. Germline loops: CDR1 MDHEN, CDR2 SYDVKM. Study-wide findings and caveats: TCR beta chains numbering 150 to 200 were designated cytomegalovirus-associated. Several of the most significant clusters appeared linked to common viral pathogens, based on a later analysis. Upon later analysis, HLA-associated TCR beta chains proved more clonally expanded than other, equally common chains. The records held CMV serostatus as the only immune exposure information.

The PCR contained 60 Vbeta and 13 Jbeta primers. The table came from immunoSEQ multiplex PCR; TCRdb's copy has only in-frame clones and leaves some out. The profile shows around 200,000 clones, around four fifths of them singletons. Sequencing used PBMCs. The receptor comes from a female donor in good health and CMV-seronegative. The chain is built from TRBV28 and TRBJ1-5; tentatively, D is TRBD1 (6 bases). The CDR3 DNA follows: TGTGCCAGCAGCAAAGGGGGGGGCTCGGATCAGCCCCAGCATTTT. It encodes CASSKGGGSDQPQHF.